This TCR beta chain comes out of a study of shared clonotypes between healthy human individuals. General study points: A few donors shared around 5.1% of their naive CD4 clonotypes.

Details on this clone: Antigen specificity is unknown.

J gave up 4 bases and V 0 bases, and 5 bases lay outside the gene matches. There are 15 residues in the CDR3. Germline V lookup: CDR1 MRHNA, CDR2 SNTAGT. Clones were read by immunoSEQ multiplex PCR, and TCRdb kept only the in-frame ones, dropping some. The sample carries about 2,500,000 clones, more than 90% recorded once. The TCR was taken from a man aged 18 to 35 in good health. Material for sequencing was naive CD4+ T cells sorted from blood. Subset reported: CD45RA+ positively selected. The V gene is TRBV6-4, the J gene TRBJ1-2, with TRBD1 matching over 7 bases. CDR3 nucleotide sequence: TGTGCCAGCAGTGACTCCCTGGACAGGCTCTATGGCTACACCTTC. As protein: CASSDSLDRLYGYTF.